Included here is one T cell receptor beta chain sequence, with context. What it recognizes is unknown. The germline gives CDR1 DFQATT, CDR2 SNEGSKA (reference sequence). The J segment lost 1 base and the V segment lost 5 bases, leaving 3 bases of the junction unmatched. The CDR3 sequence is 13 residues long. This sample is part of a study of response to subunit inactivated influenza vaccine. TCRdb analysed the RT-PCR reads with MiXCR anew, one entry per CDR3 protein. The sample consists of around 520,000 distinct CDR3 sequences, roughly 25% of them appearing once. Study results and limitations: With each seasonal influenza vaccination, the authors suggested, few new T cells are recruited.

This chain connects TRBV20-1 to TRBJ2-7, with 9 nucleotides matching TRBD2. This receptor was obtained from a man aged 50 to 59 who received an inactivated influenza vaccine. The starting material was CD4+ T cells sorted from PBMCs, obtained approximately 5 days after vaccination. CDR3 in amino acids: CSAPSGASYEQYF. Here the CDR3 DNA reads TGCAGTGCTCCTAGCGGGGCTTCCTACGAGCAGTACTTC.